These 19 T cell receptor beta chains share one sample of origin, sequenced in a study of chemoradiotherapy in HPV16-positive cancers (dated by TCRdb to 2021 to 2024). Receptors were amplified or captured by the immunoSEQ multiplex PCR assay. Here the immuneACCESS table is served through TCRdb, limited to in-frame sequences with V and J called. Missing clones are a known gap in these copies; in checked studies unresolved V genes cover under half, and the rest lacks a known reason. The sample table contains 5,500 to 8,000 clones; only one count was recorded for 60% to 80% of them. The top ten constitute about 15% of the sample. The sample was collected from a patient who underwent chemoradiotherapy. The receptors come from a human donor with HPV-associated anogenital cancer.

V gene TRBV9 combines with J gene TRBJ2-2, with TRBD2 matching over 7 bases. The CDR3 loop spans 15 amino acids. V shed 0 bases and J 10 bases; nucleotides not matched to a gene: 9. CDR1 is SGDLS and CDR2 is YYNGEE in the germline V gene. DNA of the CDR3: TGTGCCAGCAGCGTAGATGTAGCGGGTGGTGTGGAGCTGTTTTTT. Its protein is CASSVDVAGGVELFF.

The J gene is TRBJ1-1, the V gene TRBV28; D unclear. The CDR3 loop spans 12 amino acids. Germline V gene sequence: CDR1 MDHEN, CDR2 SYDVKM. V lost 3 bases and J 0 bases, leaving 2 bases between the germline ends. CDR3 nucleotides: TGTGCCAGCAGTTTGCTGAACACTGAAGCTTTCTTT. Translation gives CASSLLNTEAFF.

The chain couples TRBV6-1 to TRBJ2-3; TRBD1 or TRBD2 may be the D gene (5 bases each). Germline V gene data show CDR1 as MNHNS and CDR2 as SASEGT. This CDR3 region has 14 residues. V lost 6 bases and J lost 0, with 10 bases in between. The CDR3 DNA reads as TGTGCCAGCAGCAGGGACGGCAGCACAGATACGCAGTATTTT. Its translation is CASSRDGSTDTQYF.

V is TRBV2 and J is TRBJ2-7; possibly TRBD1 for D (6 bases). This CDR3 is built from 15 residues. V lost 2 bases and J 3 bases, leaving 14 bases between the germline ends. Germline CDR1 reads SNHLY; CDR2 reads FYNNEI. DNA for the CDR3: TGTGCCAGCAGTGAATATATAGGCAGGGGCTACGAGCAGTACTTC. The encoded protein is CASSEYIGRGYEQYF.

The chain couples TRBV5-1 to TRBJ2-3; D may be TRBD2 (6 bases). Germline V gives CDR1 SGHRS, CDR2 YFSETQ. V lost 5 bases to trimming and J lost 2 bases, with 12 bases between them. The length of the CDR3 is 14 residues. As DNA, the CDR3 is TGCGCCAGCAGAGTAGCGGTATCCACAGATACGCAGTATTTT. Residues: CASRVAVSTDTQYF. Looking up the rest from reference TRBV5-1 and TRBJ2-3 gives the full variable domain: KAGVTQTPRYLIKTRGQQVTLSCSPISGHRSVSWYQQTPGQGLQFLFEYFSETQRNKGNFPGRFSGRQFSNSRSEMNVSTLELGDSALYLCASRVAVSTDTQYFGPGTRLTVL.

This chain links TRBV9 with TRBJ1-2; 8 nucleotides match TRBD1. The CDR3 extends over 19 amino acids. Germline lookup yields CDR1 SGDLS and CDR2 YYNGEE. Trimming took 2 bases from V and 3 from J; bases not matched to a gene: 18. CDR3 nucleotides: TGTGCCAGCAGCGTGAGCCCGGGACAGGTCGGGTCTTTCTACTATGGCTACACCTTC. This codes for CASSVSPGQVGSFYYGYTF. Full variable domain (outside the CDR3, taken from reference TRBV9 and TRBJ1-2): DSGVTQTPKHLITATGQRVTLRCSPRSGDLSVYWYQQSLDQGLQFLIQYYNGEERAKGNILERFSAQQFPDLHSELNLSSLELGDSALYFCASSVSPGQVGSFYYGYTFGSGTRLTVV.

This clone has only a few counts. The gene calls are TRBV27 and TRBJ1-1; TRBD1 matches at 8 bases. V lost 2 bases and J lost 10; bases outside the gene matches: 9. Germline V gives CDR1 MNHEY, CDR2 SMNVEV (reference sequence). The CDR3 has 14 amino acids. CDR3 loop: CASSLTRQGRRAFF. In DNA form, the CDR3 reads TGTGCCAGCAGTTTAACGCGACAGGGGCGAAGAGCTTTCTTT.

The rearrangement uses TRBV7-6 and TRBJ1-1; D might be TRBD1 (6 bases). The CDR3 is made up of 14 amino acids. V lost 8 bases and J 1 base, leaving 14 bases between the germline ends. Germline loops: CDR1 SGHVS, CDR2 FNYEAQ. The CDR3 sequence is CASSRTGANTEAFF. The DNA of the CDR3 is TGTGCCAGCTCGAGAACGGGGGCGAACACTGAAGCTTTCTTT.

The V and J genes are TRBV5-1 and TRBJ1-1; D ambiguous. V was pared by 4 bases and J by 0 bases, with 13 bases between. The CDR3 runs to 15 residues. CDR1 and CDR2 (germline): SGHRS, YFSETQ. The CDR3 coding sequence is TGCGCCAGCAGCCCAACGTCCACCATGAACACTGAAGCTTTCTTT. It translates to CASSPTSTMNTEAFF.

The rearrangement links TRBV7-8 to TRBJ2-5; D is perhaps TRBD1 or TRBD2 (5 bases each). V was shortened by 5 bases and J by 4 bases, with 11 bases between the two germline ends. CDR3 length equals 13 residues. From germline, CDR1 is SGHVS and CDR2 FQNEAQ. The CDR3 DNA reads TGTGCCAGCAGCACCTGGGGGTCAGAGACCCAGTACTTC. It translates to CASSTWGSETQYF. The variable domain in full, completed from reference TRBV7-8 and TRBJ2-5, reads GAGVSQSPRYKVAKRGQDVALRCDPISGHVSLFWYQQALGQGPEFLTYFQNEAQLDKSGLPSDRFFAERPEGSVSTLKIQRTQQEDSAVYLCASSTWGSETQYFGPGTRLLVL.

The chain uses TRBV19 and TRBJ1-2; D gene unclear. Germline V gene lookup returns CDR1 LNHDA and CDR2 SQIVND (reference sequence). This CDR3 contains 17 residues. V was pared by 2 bases and J by 0 bases, with 16 bases between. CDR3 protein: CASSISRSPVSNYGYTF. CDR3 coding DNA: TGTGCCAGTAGTATATCCCGGTCTCCAGTATCTAACTATGGCTACACCTTC.

The chain has TRBV2 and TRBJ2-4, with D hard to call. This CDR3 is built from 13 residues. Germline V CDR1 and CDR2: SNHLY, FYNNEI. Trimming removed 6 bases from V and 2 bases from J, with 8 bases in between. The DNA for the CDR3 is TGTGCCAGCAGCGAGGAAACCAAAAACATTCAGTACTTC. Protein: CASSEETKNIQYF.

V is TRBV28 and J is TRBJ2-7; 7 nucleotides align to TRBD2. This CDR3 has 14 amino acids. The trim removed 6 bases at V and 2 bases at J, leaving 7 bases unmatched. CDR1 MDHEN and CDR2 SYDVKM come from the germline V gene. DNA for the CDR3: TGTGCCAGCAGGACCCAGCGGGGAACCTACGAGCAGTACTTC. This sequence encodes CASRTQRGTYEQYF.

The chain employs TRBV11-3 and TRBJ1-1; tentatively, D is TRBD1 (6 bases). CDR3 size: 17 residues. Germline CDR1 reads SGHNT; CDR2 reads YENEEA. V shed 3 bases and J shed 0 bases, with 17 bases lying between them. CDR3 protein: CASSLRWTASMNTEAFF. The CDR3 DNA follows: TGTGCCAGCAGCTTGCGGTGGACAGCCAGCATGAACACTGAAGCTTTCTTT.

The chain carries TRBV10-3 and TRBJ1-1; 11 bases agree with TRBD1. Germline CDR1 is ENHRY and CDR2 is SYGVKD. The CDR3 runs to 18 residues. Trimming removed 0 bases from V and 5 bases from J; junction bases left unmatched: 11. DNA of the CDR3: TGTGCCATCAGTGAGTCTGGGGCACGGACAGGGGGCAGGACTGAAGCTTTCTTT. This gives the protein CAISESGARTGGRTEAFF.

The chain links TRBV5-1 to TRBJ2-1; 12 positions match TRBD2. The germline V gene has CDR1 SGHRS and CDR2 YFSETQ. There are 17 residues in the CDR3. V dropped 3 bases and J dropped 6; count of bases not matched to a gene: 10. CDR3 sequence (DNA): TGCGCCAGCAGCTATCTAGCGGGGGGGCAGGGCGGCAATGAGCAGTTCTTC. Protein: CASSYLAGGQGGNEQFF.

The rearrangement joins TRBV10-2 to TRBJ2-7, with 9 bases matching TRBD1. CDR3 size: 14 residues. The germline V gene encodes CDR1 WSHSY and CDR2 SAAADI. Trimming removed 6 bases from V and 4 bases from J; junction bases left unmatched: 7. In DNA form, the CDR3 reads TGCGCCAGCAGGGAGGGACAGGGATTGTACGAGCAGTACTTC. Its protein product is CASREGQGLYEQYF.

The V gene is TRBV7-3, the J gene TRBJ2-1; 7 bases map to TRBD2. Germline CDR1 is SGHTA and CDR2 is FQGTGA. The CDR3 consists of 13 residues. Germline trimming cut 2 bases from V and 9 bases from J; bases unmatched to any gene: 4. The CDR3 DNA reads as TGTGCCAGCAGCTTAGGGGGGGGTGGTGAGCAGTTCTTC. Translated: CASSLGGGGEQFF. The whole variable domain, remainder taken from reference TRBV7-3 and TRBJ2-1, is GAGVSQTPSNKVTEKGKYVELRCDPISGHTALYWYRQSLGQGPEFLIYFQGTGAADDSGLPNDRFFAVRPEGSVSTLKIQRTERGDSAVYLCASSLGGGGEQFFGPGTRLTVL.

The V and J genes are TRBV7-9 and TRBJ1-4, with unresolved D. V was clipped by 6 bases and J by 8 bases, with 10 bases between them. This CDR3 has 12 amino acids. Germline CDR1 and CDR2: SEHNR and FQNEAQ (reference sequence). CDR3 region: CASRSAGEKLFF. In DNA, the CDR3 is TGTGCCAGCAGGTCTGCGGGGGAAAAACTGTTTTTT.